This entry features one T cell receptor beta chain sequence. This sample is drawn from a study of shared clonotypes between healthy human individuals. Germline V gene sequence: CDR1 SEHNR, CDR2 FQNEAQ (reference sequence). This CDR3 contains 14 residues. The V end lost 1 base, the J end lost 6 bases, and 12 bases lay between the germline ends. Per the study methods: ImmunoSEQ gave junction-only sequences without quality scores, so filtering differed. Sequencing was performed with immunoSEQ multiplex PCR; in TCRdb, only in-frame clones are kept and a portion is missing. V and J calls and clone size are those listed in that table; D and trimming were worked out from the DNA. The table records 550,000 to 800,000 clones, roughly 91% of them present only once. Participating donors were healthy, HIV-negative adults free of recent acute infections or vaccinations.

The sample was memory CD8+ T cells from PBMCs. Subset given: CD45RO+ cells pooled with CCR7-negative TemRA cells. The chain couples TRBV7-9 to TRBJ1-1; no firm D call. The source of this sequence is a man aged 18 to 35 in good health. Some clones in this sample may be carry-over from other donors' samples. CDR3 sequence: CASSLDVGRAEAFF. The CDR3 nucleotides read TGTGCCAGCAGCTTAGATGTAGGGAGGGCTGAAGCTTTCTTT.